What follows is one T cell receptor beta chain and its context. By 5'RACE template switching, TCR cDNA was produced, with a universal primer site and UMIs added in the process. TCRdb itself ran the 5' RACE reads through MiXCR, one entry per CDR3 protein. The table shows about 630,000 distinct CDR3 sequences, with about 12% occurring only once. V shed 8 bases and J shed 0 bases, with 8 bases lying between them. This CDR3 is built from 13 residues. Germline values: CDR1 MGHDK, CDR2 SYGVNS. These data come from a study of T cells after yellow fever vaccination. Study-wide context: SMART-Seq v4 Ultra Low Input served to prepare low-cell-number fractions.

The TCR comes from a man aged 25 to 40 who received the YFV17D yellow fever vaccine. This chain uses TRBV25-1 with TRBJ1-3, with unresolved D. Sequencing was performed on PBMCs, taken on the day of the yellow fever booster vaccination. CDR3 residues: CASAIGSGNTIYF. CDR3 coding DNA: TGTGCCAGCGCAATTGGCTCTGGAAACACCATATATTTT.